The entry below describes one TCR beta chain. Its antigen is not identified. Trimming at V came to 3 bases and at J to 5 bases, leaving 8 bases not matched to a gene. This CDR3 is built from 15 residues. Germline V lookup: CDR1 SGHRS, CDR2 YFSETQ. Repertoires were generated with immunoSEQ multiplex PCR, while TCRdb's copy carries only in-frame clones and drops some. The sample includes tens of thousands of clones, nearly 85% of them seen just once. This entry belongs to a study of OX40 agonist ivuxolimab in advanced cancers. The wider study: The dose of intravenous ivuxolimab that patients received every 2 weeks ranged from 0.01 to 10 mg/kg. Regarding the study as a whole: Specificity for antigen went undetermined in the expanded peripheral T cells. The 0.1-3.0 mg/kg partial responders had among the lowest clonal expansion.

Sequenced material: CD4+ or CD8+ T cells sorted from blood, taken in a trial of the OX40 agonist ivuxolimab. This clonotype originated in an adult with an advanced solid tumor such as melanoma, head and neck, liver or kidney cancer. The chain is built from TRBV5-1 and TRBJ2-1; 7 nucleotides agree with TRBD1. In nucleotides, the CDR3 is TGCGCCAGCAGCTCTACCCGGACAGGAAACAATGAGCAGTTCTTC. Its translation: CASSSTRTGNNEQFF.